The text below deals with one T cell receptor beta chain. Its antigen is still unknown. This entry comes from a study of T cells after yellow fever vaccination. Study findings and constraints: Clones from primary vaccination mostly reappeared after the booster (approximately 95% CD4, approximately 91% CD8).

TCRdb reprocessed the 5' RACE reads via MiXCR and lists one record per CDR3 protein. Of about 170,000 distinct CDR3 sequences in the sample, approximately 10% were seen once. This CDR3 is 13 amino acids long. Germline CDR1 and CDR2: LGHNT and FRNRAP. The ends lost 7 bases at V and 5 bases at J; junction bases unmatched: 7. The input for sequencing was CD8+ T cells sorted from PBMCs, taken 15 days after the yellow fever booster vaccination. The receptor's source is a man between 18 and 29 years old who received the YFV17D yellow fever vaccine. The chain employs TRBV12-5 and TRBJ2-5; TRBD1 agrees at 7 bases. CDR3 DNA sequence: TGTGCTAGTGTCCCGGAACAGGGGGAGACCCAGTACTTC. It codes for CASVPEQGETQYF. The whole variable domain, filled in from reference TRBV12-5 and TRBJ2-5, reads DARVTQTPRHKVTEMGQEVTMRCQPILGHNTVFWYRQTMMQGLELLAYFRNRAPLDDSGMPKDRFSAEMPDATLATLKIQPSEPRDSAVYFCASVPEQGETQYFGPGTRLLVL.